One T cell receptor beta chain is described in this entry. Its target is unknown. This sample was included in a study of identical twins. Study observations and caveats: Fewer insertions were carried by abundant cord blood beta clonotypes, but none was seen in memory repertoires. Findings depended on cross-sectional statistics rather than tracking the same donors.

One entry per CDR3 protein, called by TCRdb with MiXCR from the 5' RACE reads. The table lists nearly 250,000 distinct CDR3 sequences, about 7% of them singletons. This CDR3 has 13 residues. The V segment lost 9 bases and the J segment 3 bases; nucleotides outside the gene matches: 1. Germline assignment: CDR1 KGHDR and CDR2 SFDVKD. The sample was also reused in another study, on yellow fever vaccine responses in identical twins.

Specimen: memory (CD45RO+) T cells sorted from blood. This TCR was recovered from a woman aged 18 to 35 in good health. This sequence joins TRBV24-1 and TRBJ2-1; TRBD1 agrees at 10 bases. DNA of the CDR3: TGTGCCACCGGACAGGGGGGCTACAATGAGCAGTTCTTC. It translates to CATGQGGYNEQFF.